Below, 11 T cell receptor beta chains from the same sample are listed, as sequenced in a study of human T cells and chemical hapten exposure. Via MiXCR, TCRdb re-called the RACE reads, giving one row per CDR3 protein. In the table there are about 85,000 distinct CDR3 sequences, 8.5% of which are singletons. The time point: pre-sensitization, week 0. The treatment was: therapeutic diphenylcyclopropenone sensitization with weekly scalp DPC. The sequences come from whole blood, collected in connection with sensitization to the hapten diphenylcyclopropenone (DPC). The origin of the receptors is a middle-aged man with alopecia areata. Some clones in this sample may be carry-over from other donors' samples.

This clonotype appeared a few times. V and J are TRBV6-6 and TRBJ1-5; D gene uncertain. The CDR3 contains 17 residues. With 5 bases removed from V and 0 bases from J, the gap between germline ends came to 17 bases. Germline loops: CDR1 MNHNY, CDR2 SVGAGI (reference sequence). CDR3 amino acids: CASSTLGQKTSNQPQHF. The CDR3 region has the DNA TGTGCCAGCAGTACCTTAGGGCAGAAGACTAGCAATCAGCCCCAGCATTTT.

This clonotype was recorded a few times. The chain joins TRBV18 to TRBJ1-4, with unresolved D. Trimming removed 2 bases from V and 5 bases from J, with 12 bases in between. The CDR3 spans 15 residues. In germline, CDR1 is KGHSH, CDR2 LQKENI. Written as DNA, the CDR3 is TGTGCCAGCTCACCAAACGAGCGCGGGAATGAAAAACTGTTTTTT. Encoded protein: CASSPNERGNEKLFF.

This clonotype has at least ten counts. The chain recombines TRBV7-9 with TRBJ2-1; TRBD2 aligns across 9 bases. CDR3 length: 15 residues. Germline-derived CDR1 and CDR2 are SEHNR and FQNEAQ (reference sequence). V shed 5 bases and J 5 bases; nucleotides not matched to a gene: 7. CDR3 coding DNA: TGTGCCAGCAGCATAGGACTAGCGTCGAACAATGAGCAGTTCTTC. It encodes CASSIGLASNNEQFF.

This clonotype showed up many times. The chain recombines TRBV20-1 with TRBJ2-7; the D gene is possibly TRBD1 (5 bases). V lost 1 base to trimming and J lost 2 bases, with 12 bases between them. CDR1 is DFQATT and CDR2 is SNEGSKA in the germline V gene (reference sequence). This CDR3 spans 14 amino acids. The CDR3 nucleotides read TGCAGTGCTAGAGGGACACTCTACGCCTACGAGCAGTACGTC. Translated: CSARGTLYAYEQYV.

This clonotype has at least ten counts. V and J are TRBV20-1 and TRBJ2-2; D possibly uses TRBD1 or TRBD2 (5 bases each). V shed 3 bases and J shed 5 bases, with 7 bases lying between them. The CDR3 has 12 residues. The germline V gene has CDR1 DFQATT and CDR2 SNEGSKA (reference sequence). The CDR3 region is CSARGDTGELFF. In nucleotides, the CDR3 is TGCAGTGCTAGGGGGGATACCGGGGAGCTGTTTTTT.

In its sample, this clonotype was seen a few times. V gene TRBV7-2 combines with J gene TRBJ1-5, with D tentatively TRBD1 (5 bases). The V end was cut by 4 bases, the J end by 7 bases, with 17 bases between. The CDR3 runs to 15 residues. Germline V gene data show CDR1 as SGHTA and CDR2 as FQGNSA. The CDR3 is CASSSGSGERQPQHF. The DNA of the CDR3 is TGTGCCAGCAGCTCAGGGTCTGGGGAGAGGCAGCCCCAGCATTTT.

In its sample, this clonotype was seen a few times. The genes are TRBV7-9 and TRBJ1-2; D is ambiguous. Per germline, CDR1 SEHNR and CDR2 FQNEAQ (reference sequence). The CDR3 runs to 13 residues. Trimming shortened V by 5 bases and J by 7 bases, and 14 bases separated the two germline ends. CDR3 bases: TGTGCCAGCAGCCCACCCGGGCAAGGTGGCTACACCTTC. Amino acid sequence: CASSPPGQGGYTF.

The gene calls are TRBV5-1 and TRBJ2-7, with a weak D call TRBD1 (6 bases). The CDR3 has 13 residues. CDR1 is SGHRS, CDR2 YFSETQ, per germline. V was trimmed by 2 bases and J by 5 bases, leaving 11 bases between them. CDR3 coding DNA: TGCGCCAGCAGCTTCCAGGACAGCGACGAGCAGTACTTC. Protein: CASSFQDSDEQYF.

The chain employs TRBV7-9 and TRBJ1-6, with D possibly matching TRBD1 (6 bases). Germline-derived CDR1 and CDR2 are SEHNR and FQNEAQ (reference sequence). This CDR3 is 15 amino acids long. The V end lost 4 bases, the J end lost 14 bases, and 21 bases lay between the germline ends. The CDR3 protein is CASSSQDGGGLALHF. CDR3 coding DNA: TGTGCCAGCAGCTCTCAGGACGGAGGGGGTCTGGCCCTCCACTTT.

This CDR3 is CASRVGRASGGEQYF. The CDR3 DNA sequence: TGTGCCAGCAGAGTTGGCCGGGCCTCTGGGGGCGAGCAGTACTTC. The chain links TRBV28 to TRBJ2-7; D may be TRBD1 or TRBD2 (5 bases each). There are 15 residues in the CDR3. Germline-derived CDR1 and CDR2 are MDHEN and SYDVKM. V lost 6 bases and J lost 6, with 21 bases in between.

As regards this clonotype: A much larger clone lies one base from this, so it may be a read error. Lacking the conserved final phenylalanine or tryptophan, this CDR3 likely reflects a read error. The J gene is TRBJ2-1, the V gene TRBV6-2 or TRBV6-3, with D unresolved. The V gene's germline CDR1 is MNHEY and CDR2 SVGEGT. V shed 5 bases and J shed 7 bases, with 6 bases lying between them. This CDR3 is built from 11 residues. The CDR3 here is CASSIGNEQFL. The CDR3 coding sequence is TGTGCCAGCAGTATAGGGAATGAGCAGTTCCTC.